The 15 T cell receptor beta chains below come from one sample, sequenced in a study of blood T cells in healthy people across ages. A second roughly 6 to 12 cycle PCR used barcoded and J-beta primers. TCRdb re-derived calls from the 5' RACE reads in MiXCR, one entry per CDR3 protein. The sample includes just under 900,000 distinct CDR3 sequences, more than 25% of them seen just once. The sample comprised blood. The source of these receptors is an elderly woman in good health.

The chain has TRBV6-2 or TRBV6-3 and TRBJ2-5; D gene uncertain. The CDR3 has 12 amino acids. Germline V CDR1 and CDR2: MNHEY, SVGEGT. V was clipped by 4 bases and J by 1 base, with 4 bases between them. CDR3 region: CASSWAQETQYF. CDR3 nucleotide sequence: TGTGCCAGCAGTTGGGCCCAAGAGACCCAGTACTTC.

The V gene is TRBV20-1, the J gene TRBJ2-3, with 7 bases identical to TRBD2. The CDR3 has 17 residues. Trimming removed 0 bases from V and 2 bases from J; junction bases left unmatched: 11. Germline CDR1 DFQATT, CDR2 SNEGSKA (reference sequence). This CDR3 is CSARDGTPAGLTDTQYF. For the CDR3, the DNA is TGCAGTGCTAGAGATGGGACTCCAGCGGGGCTCACAGATACGCAGTATTTT.

CDR3 loop: CASSFRVNGELFF. As DNA, the CDR3 is TGTGCCAGCAGCTTTAGGGTTAACGGGGAGCTGTTTTTT. This chain links TRBV7-9 with TRBJ2-2; D not resolved. Trimming cost V 3 bases and J 7 bases, with 9 bases left between them. Germline V lookup: CDR1 SEHNR, CDR2 FQNEAQ (reference sequence). The CDR3 is made up of 13 amino acids.

In the case of this clonotype: Possible read error: a much larger clone is one base away. This chain uses TRBV6-2 or TRBV6-3 with TRBJ2-7; D is perhaps TRBD1 (6 bases). In germline, CDR1 is MNHEY, CDR2 SVGEGT. V was shortened by 6 bases and J by 0 bases, with 15 bases between the two germline ends. CDR3 size: 15 residues. Here the CDR3 DNA reads TGTGCCAGCAGGAGGACAGTACTGGGCTCCTACGAGCAGTACTTC. Its protein is CASRRTVLGSYEQYF.

This clonotype was observed many times. The chain combines TRBV6-1 with TRBJ2-1; 14 bases are shared with TRBD2. CDR1 and CDR2 from the germline V gene are MNHNS and SASEGT. This CDR3 contains 15 residues. The V gene end was trimmed by 9 bases and the J gene end by 3 bases; junction bases not matched to a gene: 4. CDR3 DNA: TGTGCCAGTGGGACTAGCGGGGGAATCTACAATGAGCAGTTCTTC. This translates into CASGTSGGIYNEQFF.

This clonotype occurred a few times. J is TRBJ1-4 and V is TRBV10-3; no clear D gene. Trimming shortened V by 4 bases and J by 6 bases, and 12 bases separated the two germline ends. This CDR3 contains 14 residues. Germline CDR1 reads ENHRY; CDR2 reads SYGVKD. The DNA for the CDR3 is TGTGCCATCAGTGTGAGGGCATCTGATGAAAAACTGTTTTTT. Translated, it gives CAISVRASDEKLFF.

The CDR3 DNA sequence: TGTGCCAGCAGTGCCTGTAGGACAGGGGGCGCGTGCAATCAGCCCCAGCATTTT. Translation gives CASSACRTGGACNQPQHF. The chain links TRBV6-7 to TRBJ1-5, with 11 bases identical to TRBD1. Being an ORF, TRBV6-7 has a function that is uncertain. Germline trimming cut 5 bases from V and 2 bases from J; bases unmatched to any gene: 11. The CDR3 runs to 18 residues.

This clonotype was seen repeatedly, ten times or more. The chain uses TRBV12-5 and TRBJ2-5; TRBD1 is a possible D gene (6 bases). The germline CDR1 and CDR2 sequences are LGHNT and FRNRAP. The V end was cut by 4 bases, the J end by 4 bases, with 19 bases between. This CDR3 comprises 16 residues. The CDR3 region is CASGSERGQERETQYF. The CDR3 DNA is TGTGCTAGTGGTTCGGAAAGGGGACAAGAGAGAGAGACCCAGTACTTC.

The chain carries TRBV6-2 or TRBV6-3 and TRBJ1-1, with D unclear. This CDR3 region has 14 residues. Germline CDR1 is MNHEY and CDR2 is SVGEGT. Trimming took 4 bases from V and 6 from J, leaving 15 bases between them. The CDR3 DNA follows: TGTGCCAGCAGTTCCTATTCGGCAGTCCCTGAAGCTTTCTTT. Translated, it gives CASSSYSAVPEAFF.

This clonotype has only one observation. The chain couples TRBV13 to TRBJ2-3; TRBD2 aligns across 11 bases. CDR1 is PRHDT and CDR2 is FYEKMQ in the germline V gene (reference sequence). The V gene end was trimmed by 1 base and the J gene end by 4 bases; junction bases not matched to a gene: 10. The CDR3 covers 18 residues. This chain's CDR3 is CASSLVGLAGGPPDTQYF. Written as DNA, the CDR3 is TGTGCCAGCAGCTTAGTAGGCCTAGCGGGGGGCCCCCCAGATACGCAGTATTTT.

V and J are TRBV18 and TRBJ1-2; 10 nucleotides align to TRBD1. The CDR3 extends over 16 amino acids. From germline, CDR1 is KGHSH and CDR2 LQKENI. V shed 2 bases and J 3 bases; nucleotides not matched to a gene: 6. The CDR3 loop is CASSPGGTGDYYGYTF. The CDR3 DNA reads as TGTGCCAGCTCACCAGGAGGGACAGGGGACTACTATGGCTACACCTTC.

J is TRBJ1-4 and V is TRBV7-2, with D possibly being TRBD1 (6 bases). CDR1 and CDR2 from the germline V gene are SGHTA and FQGNSA. Trimming left V 4 bases short and J 8 bases short, with 14 bases between. CDR3 length equals 14 residues. CDR3 nucleotide sequence: TGTGCCAGCAGCTGGGGGGCCGGGGAGGAAAAACTGTTTTTT. It encodes CASSWGAGEEKLFF.

The sample holds a few counts of this clonotype. The V call is TRBV28, the J call TRBJ2-7; D might be TRBD1 (5 bases). This CDR3 is built from 15 residues. The germline V and J ends were trimmed by 3 bases and 3 bases, with 15 bases remaining between them. Per germline, CDR1 MDHEN and CDR2 SYDVKM. CDR3 coding DNA: TGTGCCAGCAGTTTCCAGGGTACGCCAATCTACGAGCAGTACTTC. Translated: CASSFQGTPIYEQYF.

This clonotype was counted ten times or more. The rearrangement joins TRBV18 to TRBJ2-5; TRBD2 agrees at 8 bases. Germline V lookup: CDR1 KGHSH, CDR2 LQKENI. The CDR3 contains 14 residues. The junction had 7 bases not matched to a gene; V was cut back by 4 bases and J by 6 bases. This CDR3 is CASSLSGGRKTQYF. CDR3 in DNA: TGTGCCAGCTCACTCAGCGGGGGCCGGAAGACCCAGTACTTC.

J is TRBJ1-2 and V is TRBV2; D is unclear. The V gene's germline CDR1 is SNHLY and CDR2 FYNNEI. The CDR3 consists of 15 residues. The V end lost 1 base, the J end lost 4 bases, and 13 bases lay between the germline ends. The CDR3 is CASSEVAAGLYGYTF. CDR3 nucleotides: TGTGCCAGCAGTGAAGTTGCCGCAGGACTCTATGGCTACACCTTC.